This T cell receptor (beta chain) was observed in a study of CD4 T cell repertoires in COVID-19. Regarding the study as a whole: In SARS-CoV and/or HKU1 spike cultures, between 7 and 25% of SARS-CoV-2 clonotypes reappeared. Sharing of several most expanded SARS-CoV-2-reactive clonotypes across memory subsets suggested intraclonal diversification.

No culture step preceded sequencing of the ex vivo isolated memory T cells. The CDR3 consists of 12 residues. Trimming cost V 2 bases and J 8 bases, with 10 bases left between them. Germline lookup yields CDR1 SGHDN and CDR2 FVKESK. This clone occurred once. Antigen unknown. Assay: immunoSEQ multiplex PCR; the TCRdb copy retains only in-frame clones and omits some. This table has several thousand clones, 80% to 85% appearing once. This receptor was identified in a human donor who had COVID-19. The sequencing used effector memory CD4+ T cells from blood, collected before the COVID-19 pandemic. The chain recombines TRBV14 with TRBJ2-7; possibly TRBD1 for D (6 bases). In DNA form, the CDR3 reads TGTGCCAGCAGCCAAAGACAGGAAAAGCAGTACTTC. Translated, it gives CASSQRQEKQYF.